Shown below are 18 T cell receptor beta chains from a single sample sequenced in a study of cytomegalovirus exposure and HLA in healthy donors. The PCR contained 60 Vbeta and 13 Jbeta primers. The assay was immunoSEQ multiplex PCR, and TCRdb's table has in-frame clones only and misses some. The table has about 76,000 clones, about 70% seen once; the top ten hold 12%. The sample consisted of PBMCs. These receptors all stem from a male donor in good health and CMV-seropositive.

The V gene is TRBV5-1, the J gene TRBJ1-6, with D possibly being TRBD1 (6 bases). CDR3 length: 14 residues. CDR1 is SGHRS and CDR2 is YFSETQ in the germline V gene. The germline V and J ends were trimmed by 0 bases and 16 bases, with 17 bases remaining between them. CDR3 DNA: TGCGCCAGCAGCTTGGGTAGTCCAGGGGAAAAACTCCACTTT. It translates to CASSLGSPGEKLHF.

V gene TRBV19 combines with J gene TRBJ1-1, with 9 bases fitting TRBD1. Looked up from germline, CDR1 is LNHDA and CDR2 is SQIVND (reference sequence). The V gene end was trimmed by 3 bases and the J gene end by 6 bases; junction bases not matched to a gene: 11. The CDR3 has 16 amino acids. The CDR3 bases are TGTGCCAGTAGTATGGGGGACAGGGCCTCTCCGGCTGAAGCTTTCTTT. This gives the protein CASSMGDRASPAEAFF. Combining the CDR3 with reference TRBV19 and TRBJ1-1 gives the whole variable domain DGGITQSPKYLFRKEGQNVTLSCEQNLNHDAMYWYRQDPGQGLRLIYYSQIVNDFQKGDIAEGYSVSREKKESFPLTVTSAQKNPTAFYLCASSMGDRASPAEAFFGQGTRLTVV.

The CDR3 is CASSLPDTYTGELFF. The CDR3 coding sequence is TGTGCCAGCAGCTTGCCGGACACTTACACCGGGGAGCTGTTTTTT. The gene calls are TRBV5-4 and TRBJ2-2, with a possible D match to TRBD1 (5 bases). Trimming removed 1 base at V and 3 bases at J, with 10 bases between. The CDR3 runs 15 residues. Looked up from germline, CDR1 is SGHNT and CDR2 is YYREEE (reference sequence).

V and J are TRBV5-1 and TRBJ2-5; D might be TRBD2 (6 bases). From germline, CDR1 is SGHRS and CDR2 YFSETQ. The CDR3 sequence is 16 residues long. CDR3 bases: TGCGCAACCACACGGAGACGGGAGAGAGGCCAAGAGACCCAGTACTTC. It is translated as CATTRRRERGQETQYF.

The rearrangement joins TRBV2 to TRBJ1-2; 10 bases map to TRBD1. Unmatched junction bases numbered 8, after V lost 5 bases and J lost 5 bases. The germline gives CDR1 SNHLY, CDR2 FYNNEI. The CDR3 spans 15 residues. The CDR3 nucleotides read TGTGCCAGCAGTTTAAGACAGGGGGCTATGTATGGCTACACCTTC. It translates to CASSLRQGAMYGYTF.

This chain uses TRBV5-1 with TRBJ1-5, with 7 bases matching TRBD1. The CDR3 spans 14 residues. J was trimmed by 3 bases and V by 3 bases; bases with no gene match: 3. CDR1 is SGHRS and CDR2 is YFSETQ in the germline V gene. CDR3 in amino acids: CASSYGTDNQPQHF. CDR3 bases: TGCGCCAGCAGCTACGGGACAGACAATCAGCCCCAGCATTTT.

This clone has only a few counts. V and J are TRBV7-6 and TRBJ1-5; tentatively, D is TRBD1 (6 bases). The CDR3 has 17 residues. The V and J ends lost 0 bases and 3 bases respectively, with 15 bases between them. Per the germline V gene, CDR1 is SGHVS and CDR2 is FNYEAQ. Written as DNA, the CDR3 is TGTGCCAGCAGCTTAGCTTTTGGCAGGGGTGCCAATCAGCCCCAGCATTTT. Its protein is CASSLAFGRGANQPQHF.

In DNA, the CDR3 is TGTGCCAGCAGTCCATCCCCGGGAGGGGGCGGTAACTATGGCTACACCTTC. This codes for CASSPSPGGGGNYGYTF. This chain joins TRBV28 and TRBJ1-2; 7 bases line up with TRBD1. V was pared by 5 bases and J by 1 base, with 13 bases of the junction left unmatched. Germline V lookup: CDR1 MDHEN, CDR2 SYDVKM. This CDR3 has 17 amino acids.

The chain employs TRBV30 and TRBJ1-1, with TRBD1 as a possible D gene (6 bases). The CDR3 sequence is 13 residues long. Trimming took 8 bases from V and 2 from J, leaving 15 bases between them. The germline V gene encodes CDR1 GTSNPN and CDR2 SVGIG (reference sequence). The CDR3 sequence is CARGHRVNTEAFF. CDR3 in DNA: TGTGCCCGAGGACACAGGGTAAACACTGAAGCTTTCTTT.

This clone was seen a handful of times. The gene calls are TRBV9 and TRBJ1-1; D gene unclear. The CDR3 totals 15 residues. The germline V gene encodes CDR1 SGDLS and CDR2 YYNGEE. Between the trimmed V and J ends, which lost 4 bases and 2 bases, there was a span of 15 bases. CDR3 DNA: TGTGCCAGCAGCCCATCGAGCCGGGATAACACTGAAGCTTTCTTT. Amino acid sequence: CASSPSSRDNTEAFF.

The chain links TRBV9 to TRBJ2-1, with TRBD2 matching 13 bases. The CDR3 contains 15 residues. V lost 4 bases to trimming and J lost 10 bases; unmatched junction nucleotides: 8. Germline V CDR1 and CDR2: SGDLS, YYNGEE. DNA of the CDR3: TGTGCCAGCAGCACCCGGACTAGCGGGAGTGACGAGCAGTTCTTC. Translation gives CASSTRTSGSDEQFF.

The rearrangement uses TRBV6-6 and TRBJ1-1; perhaps TRBD1 as D (6 bases). Germline CDR1 is MNHNY and CDR2 is SVGAGI (reference sequence). V was pared by 6 bases and J by 4 bases, with 15 bases between. The CDR3 length is 14 residues. The CDR3 coding sequence is TGTGCCAGCAGGCGTGGAACAGGGCCCACTGAAGCTTTCTTT. Translating it yields CASRRGTGPTEAFF.

This rearrangement joins TRBV5-1 to TRBJ1-2; tentatively, D is TRBD1 (6 bases). Trimming pared 5 bases from V and 1 base from J, leaving 18 bases between. Germline V gives CDR1 SGHRS, CDR2 YFSETQ. This CDR3 comprises 16 residues. CDR3 loop: CASRPDGQRLNYGYTF. The CDR3 nucleotides read TGCGCCAGCAGACCTGACGGACAGCGACTTAACTATGGCTACACCTTC.

The J gene is TRBJ2-7, the V gene TRBV10-2, with D hard to call. There are 13 residues in the CDR3. Deletions cut 8 bases from V and 3 bases from J, with 14 bases between. Germline assignment: CDR1 WSHSY and CDR2 SAAADI. CDR3: CASGQAPYYEQYF. CDR3 nucleotide sequence: TGCGCCAGCGGCCAGGCCCCCTACTACGAGCAGTACTTC.

The genes are TRBV5-6 and TRBJ2-7, with 7 bases fitting TRBD1. The length of the CDR3 is 13 residues. Germline lookup yields CDR1 SGHDT and CDR2 YYEEEE. The J segment lost 0 bases and the V segment lost 5 bases, leaving 2 bases of the junction unmatched. The CDR3 DNA sequence: TGTGCCAGCAGTGGGGACAGCTCCTACGAGCAGTACTTC. It encodes CASSGDSSYEQYF.

V usage is TRBV2 and J usage is TRBJ2-1, with TRBD2 identical over 11 bases. The V gene end was trimmed by 6 bases and the J gene end by 6 bases; junction bases not matched to a gene: 4. The CDR3 is made up of 14 amino acids. Germline-derived CDR1 and CDR2 are SNHLY and FYNNEI. The CDR3 region is CASRGTSGSNEQFF. The CDR3, as DNA: TGTGCCAGCAGGGGGACTAGCGGAAGCAATGAGCAGTTCTTC.

This clone occurred a few times. The rearrangement links TRBV30 to TRBJ1-5, with unresolved D. V lost 1 base and J 4 bases, leaving 8 bases between the germline ends. The V gene's germline CDR1 is GTSNPN and CDR2 SVGIG (reference sequence). There are 13 residues in the CDR3. CDR3 loop: CAWSAGTNQPQHF. Here the CDR3 DNA reads TGTGCCTGGAGTGCGGGTACTAATCAGCCCCAGCATTTT.

This chain joins TRBV15 and TRBJ1-5; D ambiguous. The V end lost 0 bases, the J end lost 5 bases, and 14 bases lay between the germline ends. The CDR3 runs to 16 residues. Germline V gene lookup returns CDR1 LNHNV and CDR2 YYDKDF (reference sequence). CDR3 DNA sequence: TGTGCCACCAGCAGAGATAACGGAGGAATCTATCAGCCCCAGCATTTT. Translating gives CATSRDNGGIYQPQHF.